The 16 T cell receptor beta chains in this list originate from one sample, sequenced in a study of PD-1 blockade in classical Hodgkin lymphoma. Following autologous stem cell transplantation, relapse occurred in every patient, and exposure to brentuximab vedotin varied. This table comes from immunoSEQ multiplex PCR, and its TCRdb copy is limited to in-frame clones, with some not included. The sample gives more than 40,000 clones, 88% of which show up once; about a tenth is in the top ten. The sample in question was peripheral blood mononuclear cells (PBMCs), obtained at baseline. The source of these receptors is a human donor with classical Hodgkin lymphoma.

This chain uses TRBV4-3 with TRBJ2-5; TRBD1 aligns across 10 bases. TRBJ2-7 matches the DNA end more closely, so the J call is doubtful. The CDR3 spans 16 residues. Germline V gene lookup returns CDR1 LGHNA and CDR2 YSLEER. This chain's CDR3 is CASSQESWGQGYEQYF. The CDR3 nucleotides read TGCGCCAGCAGCCAAGAATCTTGGGGACAGGGGTACGAGCAGTACTTC.

The rearrangement links TRBV27 to TRBJ2-7; the match to TRBD2 covers 15 bases. Looked up from germline, CDR1 is MNHEY and CDR2 is SMNVEV (reference sequence). The ends lost 5 bases at V and 1 base at J; junction bases unmatched: 9. The CDR3 consists of 18 residues. Here the CDR3 DNA reads TGTGCCAGCAGTCTTATTGGACTAGCGGGAGGGGTATCCTACGAGCAGTACTTC. Translation gives CASSLIGLAGGVSYEQYF.

The chain carries TRBV7-2 and TRBJ1-6; D is unresolved. CDR1 SGHTA and CDR2 FQGNSA come from the germline V gene. The CDR3 sequence is 18 residues long. The V gene lost 1 base and the J gene lost 0 bases, with 13 bases spanning the gap. CDR3 nucleotide sequence: TGTGCCAGCAGCTTAGGACGGGCGACCAGCTCCTATAATTCACCCCTCCACTTT. As protein: CASSLGRATSSYNSPLHF.

V and J are TRBV7-9 and TRBJ1-5; D is uncertain. The germline V gene encodes CDR1 SEHNR and CDR2 FQNEAQ (reference sequence). V was pared by 1 base and J by 6 bases, with 4 bases between. The CDR3 runs 12 residues. The CDR3 sequence: CASSLEGQPQHF. The CDR3 DNA is TGTGCCAGCAGCTTAGAGGGTCAGCCCCAGCATTTT.

This clone is a singleton in its sample. CDR3 sequence: CASSEWGGSGAYEQYF. The DNA for the CDR3 is TGTGCCAGCAGTGAATGGGGGGGTTCGGGAGCCTACGAGCAGTACTTC. The chain uses TRBV2 and TRBJ2-7; 7 nucleotides line up with TRBD2. Trimming took 2 bases from V and 2 from J; bases not matched to a gene: 9. Germline V lookup: CDR1 SNHLY, CDR2 FYNNEI. The CDR3 length is 16 residues.

This clone was detected only a few times. This chain uses TRBV11-3 with TRBJ1-5; D is unresolved. V gave up 11 bases and J gave up 2 bases, with 10 bases separating them. The CDR3 runs to 12 residues. Per the germline V gene, CDR1 is SGHNT and CDR2 is YENEEA. This CDR3 is CAPSGRNQPQHF. The CDR3 DNA sequence: TGTGCCCCTTCCGGGCGCAATCAGCCCCAGCATTTT.

J is TRBJ2-6 and V is TRBV2; D not certain. The CDR3 runs to 15 residues. Deletions cut 1 base from V and 1 base from J, with 5 bases between. Germline V lookup: CDR1 SNHLY, CDR2 FYNNEI. The CDR3 DNA reads as TGTGCCAGCAGTGAAGGGGTTTCTGGGGCCAACGTCCTGACTTTC. The encoded protein is CASSEGVSGANVLTF.

This clone was detected only a few times. This rearrangement joins TRBV9 to TRBJ1-2; 9 nucleotides line up with TRBD1. Trimming at V came to 4 bases and at J to 2 bases, leaving 9 bases not matched to a gene. Germline loops: CDR1 SGDLS, CDR2 YYNGEE. The CDR3 totals 16 residues. The CDR3 protein is CASSFTSGTGNYGYTF. The CDR3 DNA sequence: TGTGCCAGCAGCTTTACCTCCGGGACAGGGAACTATGGCTACACCTTC.

This rearrangement joins TRBV4-2 to TRBJ2-5, with a tentative D call TRBD1 (5 bases). V was pared by 0 bases and J by 4 bases, with 12 bases between. CDR3 length equals 15 residues. The germline V gene has CDR1 LGHNA and CDR2 YNFKEQ. In DNA form, the CDR3 reads TGTGCCAGCAGCCAAGATTGGGGCCTCGCAGAGACCCAGTACTTC. Amino acid sequence: CASSQDWGLAETQYF.

The chain couples TRBV6-4 to TRBJ2-1, with 15 bases matching TRBD2. The CDR3 extends over 15 amino acids. J gave up 7 bases and V 2 bases, and 0 bases lay outside the gene matches. Germline values: CDR1 MRHNA, CDR2 SNTAGT. The CDR3 DNA follows: TGTGCCAGCAGTGACGGGACTAGCGGGGGGAATGAGCAGTTCTTC. Translating it yields CASSDGTSGGNEQFF.

This clone was recorded a few times. The rearrangement joins TRBV27 to TRBJ1-1; D is uncertain. The CDR3 spans 15 residues. V lost 3 bases and J 3 bases, leaving 14 bases between the germline ends. Germline CDR1 is MNHEY and CDR2 is SMNVEV (reference sequence). CDR3 loop: CASSLFGEVYTEAFF. DNA for the CDR3: TGTGCCAGCAGTTTGTTCGGGGAGGTGTACACTGAAGCTTTCTTT.

The chain carries TRBV28 and TRBJ2-1; 12 nucleotides line up with TRBD2. The CDR3 totals 15 residues. Germline V lookup: CDR1 MDHEN, CDR2 SYDVKM. Germline trimming cut 3 bases from V and 9 bases from J; bases unmatched to any gene: 6. The CDR3 bases are TGTGCCAGCAGTTTCGCTAGCGGGAGGGTTTCTGAGCAGTTCTTC. Translating gives CASSFASGRVSEQFF.

The V gene is TRBV7-9, the J gene TRBJ2-7; TRBD1 or TRBD2 may be the D gene (6 bases each). The CDR3 covers 14 residues. V lost 5 bases and J 4 bases, leaving 15 bases between the germline ends. The germline gives CDR1 SEHNR, CDR2 FQNEAQ (reference sequence). CDR3: CASSPRQGRYEQYF. CDR3 DNA sequence: TGTGCCAGCAGCCCCCGGCAGGGGAGGTACGAGCAGTACTTC.

V is TRBV14 and J is TRBJ1-2; TRBD1 might be the D (5 bases). This CDR3 has 15 residues. The V end lost 1 base, the J end lost 2 bases, and 11 bases lay between the germline ends. The germline gives CDR1 SGHDN, CDR2 FVKESK. The CDR3 reads CASSQGGKGNYGYTF. In DNA, the CDR3 is TGTGCCAGCAGCCAAGGCGGGAAGGGGAACTATGGCTACACCTTC.

The rearrangement uses TRBV5-1 and TRBJ2-7, with unresolved D. The CDR3 length is 13 residues. Trimming removed 0 bases from V and 3 bases from J, with 7 bases in between. The germline V gene encodes CDR1 SGHRS and CDR2 YFSETQ. CDR3 sequence reads: CASSLGLGYEQYF. DNA for the CDR3: TGCGCCAGCAGCTTGGGACTGGGCTACGAGCAGTACTTC.

The chain employs TRBV6-1 and TRBJ2-1; 9 bases fit TRBD2. With 2 bases clipped from V and 9 bases from J, the junction kept 8 bases outside the gene matches. Germline V gene data show CDR1 as MNHNS and CDR2 as SASEGT. The CDR3 length is 15 residues. The CDR3 region is CASSEQAGGQGEQFF. The DNA for the CDR3 is TGTGCCAGCAGTGAACAGGCGGGGGGGCAGGGTGAGCAGTTCTTC.